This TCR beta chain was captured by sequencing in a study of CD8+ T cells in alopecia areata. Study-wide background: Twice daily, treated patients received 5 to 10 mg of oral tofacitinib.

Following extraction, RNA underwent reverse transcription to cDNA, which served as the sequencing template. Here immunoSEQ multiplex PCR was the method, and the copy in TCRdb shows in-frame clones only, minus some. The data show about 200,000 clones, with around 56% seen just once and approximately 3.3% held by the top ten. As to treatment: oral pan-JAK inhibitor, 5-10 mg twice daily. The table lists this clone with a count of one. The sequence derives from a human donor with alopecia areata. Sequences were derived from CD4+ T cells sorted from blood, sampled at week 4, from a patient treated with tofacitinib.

The CDR3 protein is CSAEGGTKPNEQFF. CDR3 DNA sequence: TGCAGCGCCGAGGGGGGGACTAAACCCAATGAGCAGTTCTTC. The chain employs TRBV29-1 and TRBJ2-1; perhaps TRBD2 as D (7 bases). V gave up 7 bases and J gave up 6 bases, with 19 bases separating them. CDR3 length equals 14 residues. Germline V lookup: CDR1 SQVTM, CDR2 ANQGSEA.